One and the same sample provided the 10 T cell receptor beta chains below, sequenced in a study of PD-L1 blockade in urothelial cancer. Repertoires were generated with immunoSEQ multiplex PCR, while TCRdb's copy carries only in-frame clones and drops some. The table includes more than 85,000 clones, roughly nine tenths detected once. Sample: PBMCs, taken around atezolizumab (anti-PD-L1) treatment. The receptors stem from an elderly woman with urothelial cancer.

This chain links TRBV7-2 with TRBJ2-7; 7 bases align to TRBD2. From germline, CDR1 is SGHTA and CDR2 FQGNSA. J gave up 2 bases and V 3 bases, and 7 bases lay outside the gene matches. The CDR3 totals 15 residues. In DNA, the CDR3 is TGTGCCAGCAGCTTCCCCGGACGGGGGGCCTACGAGCAGTACTTC. Its protein product is CASSFPGRGAYEQYF.

The chain links TRBV7-2 to TRBJ2-1; 12 bases are shared with TRBD2. CDR3 length: 15 amino acids. Germline CDR1 reads SGHTA; CDR2 reads FQGNSA. The trim removed 1 base at V and 6 bases at J, leaving 1 base unmatched. CDR3 nucleotide sequence: TGTGCCAGCAGCTTAGAACTAGCGGGGGGCAATGAGCAGTTCTTC. Translated: CASSLELAGGNEQFF.

CDR3 loop: CAISEGTVNEKLFF. The CDR3 nucleotides read TGTGCCATCAGTGAAGGGACAGTTAATGAAAAACTGTTTTTT. The chain recombines TRBV10-3 with TRBJ1-4; TRBD1 matches 7 bases. The CDR3 spans 14 residues. V was pared by 3 bases and J by 4 bases, with 2 bases of the junction left unmatched. Germline lookup yields CDR1 ENHRY and CDR2 SYGVKD.

This clone occurred once. The J gene is TRBJ2-2, the V gene TRBV27; 10 bases match TRBD2. CDR3 size: 16 residues. The junction had 5 bases not matched to a gene; V was cut back by 5 bases and J by 2 bases. From germline, CDR1 is MNHEY and CDR2 SMNVEV (reference sequence). CDR3 sequence: CASSIRTSGNTGELFF. In nucleotides, the CDR3 is TGTGCCAGCAGTATTCGGACTAGCGGTAACACCGGGGAGCTGTTTTTT.

The gene calls are TRBV30 and TRBJ2-2; D is unresolved. The germline V gene has CDR1 GTSNPN and CDR2 SVGIG (reference sequence). The CDR3 is 14 amino acids. Trimming left V 0 bases short and J 4 bases short, with 9 bases between. The CDR3 protein is CAWSVQIGTGELFF. CDR3 DNA: TGTGCCTGGAGTGTTCAAATCGGCACCGGGGAGCTGTTTTTT.

The rearrangement links TRBV2 to TRBJ1-1; tentative D call: TRBD1 (5 bases). V lost 5 bases, J lost 0 bases, and 7 bases lay in between. This CDR3 is 13 amino acids long. Germline V lookup: CDR1 SNHLY, CDR2 FYNNEI. This CDR3 is CASSQGVNTEAFF. The DNA of the CDR3 is TGTGCCAGCAGTCAGGGCGTGAACACTGAAGCTTTCTTT.

CDR3 in amino acids: CASSSPQGGPQETQYF. The CDR3 DNA follows: TGTGCCAGCAGCTCCCCCCAGGGAGGCCCCCAAGAGACCCAGTACTTC. The chain carries TRBV7-9 and TRBJ2-5, with D possibly being TRBD2 (6 bases). The germline gives CDR1 SEHNR, CDR2 FQNEAQ (reference sequence). The CDR3 runs to 16 residues. Trimming removed 4 bases from V and 1 base from J, with 16 bases in between.

V and J are TRBV14 and TRBJ2-1; 14 bases are a match to TRBD2. V was pared by 3 bases and J by 4 bases, with 8 bases of the junction left unmatched. The CDR3 spans 18 residues. The germline CDR1 and CDR2 sequences are SGHDN and FVKESK. In DNA form, the CDR3 reads TGTGCCAGCAGCCACTTTGGGACTAGCGGGAGAAGTTACAATGAGCAGTTCTTC. Translation: CASSHFGTSGRSYNEQFF.

This clone was counted a single time. The chain employs TRBV7-9 and TRBJ2-1; the D gene is possibly TRBD1 (6 bases). There are 14 residues in the CDR3. Trimming cost V 8 bases and J 5 bases, with 16 bases left between them. The germline V gene has CDR1 SEHNR and CDR2 FQNEAQ (reference sequence). The CDR3 protein is CASVFWTANNEQFF. CDR3 DNA sequence: TGTGCCAGCGTCTTTTGGACAGCAAACAATGAGCAGTTCTTC.

V gene TRBV27 combines with J gene TRBJ2-5, with TRBD1 matching over 9 bases. The ends lost 4 bases at V and 5 bases at J; junction bases unmatched: 5. Per the germline V gene, CDR1 is MNHEY and CDR2 is SMNVEV (reference sequence). The CDR3 runs 14 residues. CDR3 sequence: CASSSGTGLETQYF. The CDR3 bases are TGTGCCAGCAGTTCCGGGACAGGGCTGGAGACCCAGTACTTC.